This TCR beta chain appears in the sequencing data of a study of shared clonotypes between healthy human individuals. Cells designated naive CD8 were CD45RO-negative and were positively selected for CCR7, with terminally differentiated effector memory CD45RA+ cells excluded. Some clones are missing from TCRdb's copy, which holds only in-frame ones; the method was immunoSEQ multiplex PCR. The top ten clones hold more than 1.5% of a sample with approximately 2,200,000 clones, 90% to 95% of them seen once. The CDR3 totals 15 residues. CDR1 and CDR2 from the germline V gene are SGDLS and YYNGEE. V was cut by 3 bases and J by 0 bases, with 13 bases left in between.

The chain has TRBV9 and TRBJ2-7; D assignment may be TRBD1 or TRBD2 (5 bases each). The source of this sequence is a man younger than 35 in good health. Some clones in this sample may be carry-over from other donors' samples. The sequenced material came from naive CD8+ T cells from PBMCs. In DNA, the CDR3 is TGTGCCAGCAGCGCCGGGACGGAGAGCTCCTACGAGCAGTACTTC. The encoded protein is CASSAGTESSYEQYF.